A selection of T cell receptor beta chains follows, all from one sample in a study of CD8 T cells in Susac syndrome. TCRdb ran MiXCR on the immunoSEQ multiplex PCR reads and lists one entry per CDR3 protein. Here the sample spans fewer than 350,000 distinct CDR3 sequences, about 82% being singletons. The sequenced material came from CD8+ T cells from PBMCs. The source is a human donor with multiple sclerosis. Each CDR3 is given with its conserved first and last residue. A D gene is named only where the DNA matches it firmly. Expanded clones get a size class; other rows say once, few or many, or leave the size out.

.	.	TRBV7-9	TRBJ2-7	TGTGCCAGCAGCTTCAGGTCCTACGAGCAGTACTTC	CASSFRSYEQYF
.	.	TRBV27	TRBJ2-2	TGTGCCAGCAGTTATGCACTCCCCGCCGGGGAGCTGTTTTTT	CASSYALPAGELFF
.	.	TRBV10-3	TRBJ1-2	TGTGCCATCAAGGGACACCCTGGTCCCAACTATGGCTACACCTTC	CAIKGHPGPNYGYTF
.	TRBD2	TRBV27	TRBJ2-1	TGTGCCAGCAGTTCTCCGACTAGCGGCTTCTACAATGAGCAGTTCTTC	CASSSPTSGFYNEQFF
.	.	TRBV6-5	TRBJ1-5	TGTGCCAGCAGTTACTCGAACTTGGAGCCCCAGCATTTT	CASSYSNLEPQHF
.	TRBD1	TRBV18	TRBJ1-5	TGTGCCAGCTCACCACCGGGCCCCGGACAGGGGGCGGAACAGCCCCAGCATTTT	CASSPPGPGQGAEQPQHF
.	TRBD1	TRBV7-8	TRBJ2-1	TGTGCCAGCAGCTTAGCGCTAGTAGGGACAGAGGCTGAGCAGTTCTTC	CASSLALVGTEAEQFF
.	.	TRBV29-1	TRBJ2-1	TGCAGCGTTGAATCCCGGGAGAGCTCCTACAATGAGCAGTTCTTC	CSVESRESSYNEQFF
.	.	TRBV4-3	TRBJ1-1	TGCGCCAGCAGCCAAGGTACAGGGTGGGCTGAAGCTTTCTTT	CASSQGTGWAEAFF
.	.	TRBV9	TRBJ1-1	TGTGCCAGCAGCGTAACAGGTCACTTAACTAAGAACACTGAAGCTTTCTTT	CASSVTGHLTKNTEAFF
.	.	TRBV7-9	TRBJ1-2	TGTGCCGGCCTGGGGGACTTCTATGGCTACACCTTC	CAGLGDFYGYTF
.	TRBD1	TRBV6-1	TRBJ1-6	TGTGCCAGCAGCTCAGGGGGCTGGTTGAGCGGATCACCCCTCCACTTT	CASSSGGWLSGSPLHF
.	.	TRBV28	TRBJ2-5	TGTGCCAGCAGTTTGTTGGAAGAGACCCAGTACTTC	CASSLLEETQYF
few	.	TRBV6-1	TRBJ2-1	TGTGCCAGCAGTGAGGGTGGTCACAATGAGCAGTTCTTC	CASSEGGHNEQFF
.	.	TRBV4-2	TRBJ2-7	TGTGCCAGCAGCCAAGAACGGACGGACTACGAGCAGTACTTC	CASSQERTDYEQYF
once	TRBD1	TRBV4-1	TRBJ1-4	TGCGCCAGCAGCCAAGATATGATGAGGGGGCTTTATCGATGGAAACTGTTTTTT	CASSQDMMRGLYRWKLFF
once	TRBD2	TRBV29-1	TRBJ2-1	TGCAGCGTTAGGCTAGCGGGACCGTACAATGAGCAGTTCTTC	CSVRLAGPYNEQFF
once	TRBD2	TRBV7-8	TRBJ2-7	TGTGCCAGCAGCTCATCCCCCCTAGCGGGGGCCTACTACGAGCAGTACTTC	CASSSSPLAGAYYEQYF
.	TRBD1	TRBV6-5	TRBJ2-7	TGTGCCAGCAGTTTAGAGGGGGCGGCCTCCTACGAGCAGTACTTC	CASSLEGAASYEQYF
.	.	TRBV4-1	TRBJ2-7	TGCGCCAGCAGCCAAGGGGACTTTGCCGAGCAGTACTTC	CASSQGDFAEQYF
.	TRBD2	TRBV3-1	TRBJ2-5	TGTGCCAGCAGCCAAATCCCAGCGGGACGAGAGACCCAGTACTTC	CASSQIPAGRETQYF
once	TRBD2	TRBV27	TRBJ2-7	TGTGCCAGCAGTTCCTTCGGGGCGGGGGGAGCCTACGAGCAGTACTTC	CASSSFGAGGAYEQYF
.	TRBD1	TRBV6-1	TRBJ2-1	TGTGCCAGCAGTGCCCAACCGGGACAGGTATACAATGAGCAGTTCTTC	CASSAQPGQVYNEQFF
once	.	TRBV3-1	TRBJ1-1	TGTGCCAGCAGCCAGTCAGTACGCTGGAACACTGAAGCTTTCTTT	CASSQSVRWNTEAFF
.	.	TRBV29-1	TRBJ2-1	TGCAGCGTTTCAACGGTAAGCTCCTACAATGAGCAGTTCTTC	CSVSTVSSYNEQFF
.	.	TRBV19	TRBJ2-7	TGTGCCAGTAGTCCCCGACAGGTAACCTACGAGCAGTACTTC	CASSPRQVTYEQYF
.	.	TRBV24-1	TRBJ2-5	TGTGCCACCAGTGATCTAGCACAAGAGACCCAGTACTTC	CATSDLAQETQYF
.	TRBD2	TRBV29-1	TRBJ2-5	TGCAGCGTGGAAACTCCTGGGGGGGATTGGACCCAGTACTTC	CSVETPGGDWTQYF